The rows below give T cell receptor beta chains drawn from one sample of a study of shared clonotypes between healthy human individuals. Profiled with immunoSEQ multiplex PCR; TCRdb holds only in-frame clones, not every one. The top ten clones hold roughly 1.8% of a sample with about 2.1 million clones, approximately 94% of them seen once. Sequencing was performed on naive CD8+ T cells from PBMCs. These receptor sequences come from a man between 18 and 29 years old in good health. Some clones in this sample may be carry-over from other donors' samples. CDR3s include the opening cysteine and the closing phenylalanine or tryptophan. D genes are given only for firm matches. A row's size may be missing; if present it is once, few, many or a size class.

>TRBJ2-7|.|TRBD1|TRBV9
CASSVVPDRLGSDEQYF
TGTGCCAGCAGCGTAGTTCCGGACAGGCTCGGTTCTGACGAGCAGTACTTC
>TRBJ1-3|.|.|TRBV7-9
CASSLRPSIQGIRNTIYF
TGTGCCAGCAGCCTACGGCCAAGCATCCAGGGGATTAGAAACACCATATATTTT
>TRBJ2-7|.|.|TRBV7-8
CASSLLGHEQYF
TGTGCCAGCAGCTTATTGGGTCACGAGCAGTACTTC
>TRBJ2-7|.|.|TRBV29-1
CSVLPGDSYEQYF
TGCAGCGTTCTGCCAGGAGACTCCTACGAGCAGTACTTC
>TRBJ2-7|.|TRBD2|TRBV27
CASSWGASGRLDEQYF
TGTGCCAGCAGTTGGGGGGCTAGCGGGAGACTTGACGAGCAGTACTTC
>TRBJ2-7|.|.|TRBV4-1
CASSPPGGESSYEQYF
TGCGCCAGCAGCCCCCCCGGTGGGGAAAGCTCCTACGAGCAGTACTTC
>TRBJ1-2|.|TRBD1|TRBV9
CASSSGQSSLFNYGYTF
TGTGCCAGCAGCTCGGGACAGTCGAGTTTGTTTAACTATGGCTACACCTTC
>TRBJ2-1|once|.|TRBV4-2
CASSQATRNNEQFF
TGTGCCAGCAGCCAAGCGACTAGAAACAATGAGCAGTTCTTC
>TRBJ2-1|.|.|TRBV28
CASSPTQTGNEQFF
TGTGCCAGCAGTCCGACCCAGACTGGCAATGAGCAGTTCTTC
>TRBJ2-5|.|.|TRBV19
CASSILGETQYF
TGTGCCAGTAGTATCCTGGGAGAGACCCAGTACTTC
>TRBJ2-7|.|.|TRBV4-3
CASSQDRRIEYEQYF
TGCGCCAGCAGCCAAGATCGACGGATTGAATACGAGCAGTACTTC
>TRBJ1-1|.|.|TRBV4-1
CASSPLGSRVDPEAFF
TGCGCCAGCAGCCCACTTGGCAGCCGAGTCGATCCTGAAGCTTTCTTT
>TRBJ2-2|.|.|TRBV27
CASNKNKNTGELFF
TGTGCCAGCAATAAAAACAAGAACACCGGGGAGCTGTTTTTT
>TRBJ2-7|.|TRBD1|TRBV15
CATSIDRGGYEQYF
TGTGCCACCAGCATCGACAGGGGCGGTTACGAGCAGTACTTC
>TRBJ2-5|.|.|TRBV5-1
CASRLGLQETQYF
TGCGCCAGCAGATTGGGACTTCAAGAGACCCAGTACTTC
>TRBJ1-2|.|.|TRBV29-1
CSALRPGTFMYGYTF
TGCAGCGCCCTCCGACCCGGGACTTTTATGTATGGCTACACCTTC
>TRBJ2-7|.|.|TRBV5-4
CASSYRGIRSEQYF
TGTGCCAGCAGCTACCGAGGCATCAGGAGCGAGCAGTACTTC
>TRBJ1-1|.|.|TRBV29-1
CSGGPQTNTEAFF
TGCAGCGGGGGCCCTCAGACGAACACTGAAGCTTTCTTT
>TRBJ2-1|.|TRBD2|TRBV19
CASSILWGLGTEFNNEQFF
TGTGCCAGTAGTATTCTCTGGGGACTAGGGACCGAATTTAACAATGAGCAGTTCTTC
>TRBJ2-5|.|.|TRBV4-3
CASSQNRGETQYF
TGCGCCAGCAGCCAAAATAGGGGGGAGACCCAGTACTTC
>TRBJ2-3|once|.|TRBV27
CASSTIRTGSQAQYF
TGTGCCAGCAGTACCATCAGAACGGGGTCTCAGGCGCAGTATTTT
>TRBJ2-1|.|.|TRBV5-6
CASSLLPGWGSYNEQFF
TGTGCCAGCAGCTTGTTGCCCGGGTGGGGTTCCTACAATGAGCAGTTCTTC
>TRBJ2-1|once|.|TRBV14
CASSLGVYNEQFF
TGTGCCAGCAGTCTAGGGGTCTACAATGAGCAGTTCTTC
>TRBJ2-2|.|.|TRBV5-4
CASSLAVLSGHTGELFF
TGTGCCAGCAGCTTGGCTGTGCTTAGCGGTCACACCGGGGAGCTGTTTTTT
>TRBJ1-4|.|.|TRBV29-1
CSVEIGANEKLFF
TGCAGCGTTGAGATCGGAGCTAATGAAAAACTGTTTTTT
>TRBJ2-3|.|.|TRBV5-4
CASSLFEDNTDTQYF
TGTGCCAGCAGCTTATTTGAAGACAACACAGATACGCAGTATTTT
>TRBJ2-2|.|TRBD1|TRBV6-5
CASSYSRQGTGELFF
TGTGCCAGCAGTTACTCGAGACAGGGGACCGGGGAGCTGTTTTTT
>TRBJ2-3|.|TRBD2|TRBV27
CASNPSGRSTDTQYF
TGTGCCAGCAATCCAAGCGGGAGGAGCACAGATACGCAGTATTTT
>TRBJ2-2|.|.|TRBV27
CASSLSGRDGELFF
TGTGCCAGCAGTTTATCCGGCCGGGACGGGGAGCTGTTTTTT
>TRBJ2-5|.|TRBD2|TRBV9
CASSVVDFGGETQYF
TGTGCCAGCAGCGTAGTCGACTTCGGGGGGGAGACCCAGTACTTC
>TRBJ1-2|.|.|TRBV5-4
CASSPDRLSNYGYTF
TGTGCCAGCAGCCCCGACAGGTTGAGCAACTATGGCTACACCTTC
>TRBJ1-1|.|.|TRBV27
CASSKSPRTEAFF
TGTGCCAGCAGTAAAAGCCCCCGCACTGAAGCTTTCTTT
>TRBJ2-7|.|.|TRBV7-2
CASSFRRAEQYF
TGTGCCAGCAGCTTTAGAAGGGCCGAGCAGTACTTC
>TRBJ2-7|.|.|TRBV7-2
CASRPRDGGNEQYF
TGTGCCAGCAGGCCCCGCGACGGAGGAAACGAGCAGTACTTC
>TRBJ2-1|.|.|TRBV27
CASSLGRYNEQFF
TGTGCCAGCAGTTTAGGACGTTACAATGAGCAGTTCTTC
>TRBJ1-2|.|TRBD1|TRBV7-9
CASSSHRQGAQYGYTF
TGTGCCAGCAGCTCACACCGACAGGGGGCGCAATATGGCTACACCTTC
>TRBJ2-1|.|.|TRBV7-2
CASSYPQGLNYNEQFF
TGTGCCAGCAGCTACCCACAGGGCCTTAACTACAATGAGCAGTTCTTC
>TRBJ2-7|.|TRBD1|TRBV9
CASSSFRDSPYEQYF
TGTGCCAGCAGTTCCTTCCGGGACAGTCCCTACGAGCAGTACTTC
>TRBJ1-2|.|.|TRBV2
CASSGLADYGYTF
TGTGCCAGCAGTGGTCTCGCGGACTATGGCTACACCTTC
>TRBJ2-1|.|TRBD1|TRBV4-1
CASSPLRGQISNEQFF
TGCGCCAGCAGCCCCCTGAGGGGACAGATATCCAATGAGCAGTTCTTC
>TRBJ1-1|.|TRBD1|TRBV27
CASSVGGGITEAFF
TGTGCCAGCAGTGTAGGGGGCGGAATCACTGAAGCTTTCTTT
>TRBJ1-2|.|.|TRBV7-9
CASSPPGDISGYTF
TGTGCCAGCAGCCCCCCGGGTGATATAAGTGGCTACACCTTC
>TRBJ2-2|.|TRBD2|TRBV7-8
CASSSVPQLGSGSFPTGELFF
TGTGCCAGCAGCTCCGTGCCCCAATTAGGAAGCGGGAGTTTCCCCACCGGGGAGCTGTTTTTT
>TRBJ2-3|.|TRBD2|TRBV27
CASSFREGRTDTQYF
TGTGCCAGCAGTTTTCGGGAGGGCCGTACAGATACGCAGTATTTT
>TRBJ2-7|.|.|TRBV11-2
CASSSGVSPSYEQYF
TGTGCCAGCAGTTCAGGGGTCAGCCCATCCTACGAGCAGTACTTC
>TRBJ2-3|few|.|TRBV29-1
CSADTDTQYF
TGCAGCGCAGACACAGATACGCAGTATTTT
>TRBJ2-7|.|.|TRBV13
CASSQGTAGEQYF
TGTGCCAGCAGCCAAGGGACGGCCGGCGAGCAGTACTTC
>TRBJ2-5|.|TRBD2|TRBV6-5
CASSSAGRETQYF
TGTGCCAGCAGTTCAGCGGGACGAGAGACCCAGTACTTC
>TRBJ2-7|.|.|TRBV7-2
CASSLGQGYYEQYF
TGTGCCAGCAGCTTAGGTCAGGGGTATTACGAGCAGTACTTC
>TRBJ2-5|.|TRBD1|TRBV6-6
CASSLRTGHETQYF
TGTGCCAGCAGTTTAAGGACAGGGCACGAGACCCAGTACTTC
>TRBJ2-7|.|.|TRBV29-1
CSVEFVAGGEQYF
TGCAGCGTTGAATTTGTGGCAGGTGGTGAGCAGTACTTC